This TCR beta chain was identified in a study of shared clonotypes between healthy human individuals. Study as a whole: Per donor, three plates held CD4 naive cells, three held CD4 memory, two held CD8 naive and one held CD8 memory.

V shed 8 bases and J shed 2 bases, with 18 bases lying between them. The CDR3 consists of 15 residues. Investigators divided CD4+ cells into CD45RA+ naive and CD45RA-negative memory subsets. Clones were read by immunoSEQ multiplex PCR, and TCRdb kept only the in-frame ones, dropping some. The data hold roughly 1,600,000 clones, with just under 99% observed a single time. This TCR came from a man aged 25-45 years in good health. The rearrangement links TRBV23-1 to TRBJ2-5; D might be TRBD1 or TRBD2, each matching 5 bases. TRBV23-1 is an ORF, and what it does is uncertain. Sample: naive CD4+ T cells sorted from blood. Subset noted: CD45RA+ positively selected. The CDR3 region has the DNA TGCGCCAGCTTTGGGGGTAGGACGGATCAAGAGACCCAGTACTTC. This gives the protein CASFGGRTDQETQYF.